The text below deals with one TCR beta chain. Unique molecular identifiers were used in preparing the TCRbeta library. TCRdb re-called the PCR reads with MiXCR, one entry per CDR3 protein. The sample yields 400,000 to 500,000 distinct CDR3 sequences, under 13% seen once. The record originates from a study of T-cell reconstitution after alpha-beta-depleted transplantation in children. Germline CDR1 is SGHTS and CDR2 is YDEGEE. With V trimmed by 0 bases and J by 4 bases, 2 bases remained unmatched. This CDR3 has 16 residues. The origin of this receptor is a human donor who donated a stem cell graft to a child with acute myeloid leukemia. The sequenced sample was PBMCs from the stem cell graft donor, obtained from the stem cell graft. V and J are TRBV5-8 and TRBJ2-1; 12 nucleotides align to TRBD2. DNA for the CDR3: TGTGCCAGCAGCTTGGGGACTAGCGGGAAGTACAATGAGCAGTTCTTC. Protein product: CASSLGTSGKYNEQFF.